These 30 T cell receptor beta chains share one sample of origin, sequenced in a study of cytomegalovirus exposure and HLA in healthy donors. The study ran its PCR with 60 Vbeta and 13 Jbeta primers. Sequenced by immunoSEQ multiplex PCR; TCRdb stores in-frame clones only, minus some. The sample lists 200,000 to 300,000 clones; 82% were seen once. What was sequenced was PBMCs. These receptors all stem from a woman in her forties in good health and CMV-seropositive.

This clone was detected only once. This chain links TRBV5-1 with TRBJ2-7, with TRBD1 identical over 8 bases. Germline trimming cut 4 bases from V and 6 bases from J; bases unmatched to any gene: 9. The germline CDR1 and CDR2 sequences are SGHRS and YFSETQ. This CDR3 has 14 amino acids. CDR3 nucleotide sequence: TGCGCCAGCAGCCCGGACAGGGTGCGGCGCGAGCAGTACTTC. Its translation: CASSPDRVRREQYF.

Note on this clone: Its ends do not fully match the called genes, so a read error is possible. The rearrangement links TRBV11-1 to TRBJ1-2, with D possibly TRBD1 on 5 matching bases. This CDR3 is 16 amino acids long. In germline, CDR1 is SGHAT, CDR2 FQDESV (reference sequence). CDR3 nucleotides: TGTGCCAGCAGCCTAGCCAGCACAGGCGGTATCGGTGGCTACACCTTC. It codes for CASSLASTGGIGGYTF.

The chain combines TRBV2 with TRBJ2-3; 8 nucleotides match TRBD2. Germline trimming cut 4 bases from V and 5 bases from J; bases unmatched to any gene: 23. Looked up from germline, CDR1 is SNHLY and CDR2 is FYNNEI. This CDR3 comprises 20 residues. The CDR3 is CASSGYGERLATLAVDTQYF. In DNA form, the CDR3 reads TGTGCCAGCAGTGGGTACGGCGAGCGACTAGCGACCCTGGCGGTAGATACGCAGTATTTT.

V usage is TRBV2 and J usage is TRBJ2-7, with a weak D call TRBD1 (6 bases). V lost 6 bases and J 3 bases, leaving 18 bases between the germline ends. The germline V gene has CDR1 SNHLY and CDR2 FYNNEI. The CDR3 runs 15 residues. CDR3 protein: CASSENPGQFYEQYF. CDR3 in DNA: TGTGCCAGCAGCGAGAACCCCGGACAGTTCTACGAGCAGTACTTC.

CDR3 DNA sequence: TGTGCCAGCAGCCCGGGACTAGCGGCCCCCTACGAGCAGTACTTC. Its translation is CASSPGLAAPYEQYF. V and J are TRBV7-8 and TRBJ2-7; TRBD2 matches at 11 bases. Germline V gives CDR1 SGHVS, CDR2 FQNEAQ. The CDR3 loop spans 15 amino acids. J gave up 2 bases and V 5 bases, and 5 bases lay outside the gene matches. The full variable domain, completed using reference TRBV7-8 and TRBJ2-7, is GAGVSQSPRYKVAKRGQDVALRCDPISGHVSLFWYQQALGQGPEFLTYFQNEAQLDKSGLPSDRFFAERPEGSVSTLKIQRTQQEDSAVYLCASSPGLAAPYEQYFGPGTRLTVT.

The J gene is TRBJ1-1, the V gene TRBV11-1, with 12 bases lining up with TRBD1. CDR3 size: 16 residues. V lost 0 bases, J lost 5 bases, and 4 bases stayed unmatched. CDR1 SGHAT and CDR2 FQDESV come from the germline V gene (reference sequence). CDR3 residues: CASSLAGQGALTEAFF. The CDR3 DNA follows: TGTGCCAGCAGCTTAGCGGGACAGGGGGCTTTGACTGAAGCTTTCTTT.

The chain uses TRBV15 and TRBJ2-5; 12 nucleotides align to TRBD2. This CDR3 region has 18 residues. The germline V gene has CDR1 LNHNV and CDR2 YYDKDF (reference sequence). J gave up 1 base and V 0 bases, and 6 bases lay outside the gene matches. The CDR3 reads CATSRDDGLAGFQETQYF. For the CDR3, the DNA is TGTGCCACCAGCAGAGATGACGGACTAGCGGGATTCCAAGAGACCCAGTACTTC.

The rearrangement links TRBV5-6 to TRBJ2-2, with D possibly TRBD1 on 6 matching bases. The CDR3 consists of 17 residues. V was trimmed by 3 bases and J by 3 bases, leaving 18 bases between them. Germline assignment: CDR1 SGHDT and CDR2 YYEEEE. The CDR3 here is CASSSIFQGLYTGELFF. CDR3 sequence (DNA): TGTGCCAGCAGCTCCATTTTTCAGGGGCTCTACACCGGGGAGCTGTTTTTT.

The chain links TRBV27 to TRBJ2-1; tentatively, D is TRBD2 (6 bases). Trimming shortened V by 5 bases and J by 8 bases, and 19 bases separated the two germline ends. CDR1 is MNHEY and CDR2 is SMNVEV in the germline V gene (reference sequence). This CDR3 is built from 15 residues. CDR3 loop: CASSVTRLVTHEQFF. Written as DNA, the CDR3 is TGTGCCAGCAGTGTGACTAGGTTAGTTACCCATGAGCAGTTCTTC.

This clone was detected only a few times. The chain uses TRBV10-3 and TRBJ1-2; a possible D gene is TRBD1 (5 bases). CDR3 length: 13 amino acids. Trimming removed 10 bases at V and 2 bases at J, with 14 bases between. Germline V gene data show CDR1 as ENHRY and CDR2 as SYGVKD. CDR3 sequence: CASTPGHNYGYTF. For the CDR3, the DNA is TGTGCCAGCACCCCTGGACACAACTATGGCTACACCTTC.

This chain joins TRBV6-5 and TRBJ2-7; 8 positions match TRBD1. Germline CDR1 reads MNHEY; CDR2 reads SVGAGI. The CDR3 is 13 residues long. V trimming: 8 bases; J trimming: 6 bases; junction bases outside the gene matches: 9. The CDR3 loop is CASRMDRVGEQYF. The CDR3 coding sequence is TGTGCCAGCCGGATGGACAGGGTGGGCGAGCAGTACTTC.

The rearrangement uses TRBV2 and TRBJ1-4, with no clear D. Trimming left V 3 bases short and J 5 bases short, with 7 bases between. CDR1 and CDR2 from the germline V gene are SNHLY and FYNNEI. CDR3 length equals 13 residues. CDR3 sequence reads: CASSEERNEKLFF. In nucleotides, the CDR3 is TGTGCCAGCAGTGAGGAGCGCAATGAAAAACTGTTTTTT.

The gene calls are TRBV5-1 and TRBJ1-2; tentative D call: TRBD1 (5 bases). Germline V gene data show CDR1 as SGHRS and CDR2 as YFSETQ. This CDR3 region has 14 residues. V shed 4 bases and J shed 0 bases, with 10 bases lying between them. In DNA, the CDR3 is TGCGCCAGCAGCGAGGACACCTCTAACTATGGCTACACCTTC. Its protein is CASSEDTSNYGYTF.

This CDR3 is CASSIDGESIQYF. The DNA for the CDR3 is TGTGCCAGTAGTATAGATGGAGAGAGCATTCAGTACTTC. The chain uses TRBV19 and TRBJ2-4; D ambiguous. CDR1 is LNHDA and CDR2 is SQIVND in the germline V gene (reference sequence). This CDR3 is 13 amino acids long. V was pared by 0 bases and J by 9 bases, with 9 bases between.

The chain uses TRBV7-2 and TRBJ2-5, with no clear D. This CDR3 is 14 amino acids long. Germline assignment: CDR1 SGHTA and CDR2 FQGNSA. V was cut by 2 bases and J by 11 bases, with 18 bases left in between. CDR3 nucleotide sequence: TGTGCCAGCAGCTTATCTACTAAGGAATTAGAGCAGTACTTC. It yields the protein CASSLSTKELEQYF.

The CDR3 bases are TGTGCCAGCAACATGGGCGCCCCGGACAATGAGCAGTTCTTC. It is translated as CASNMGAPDNEQFF. The gene calls are TRBV9 and TRBJ2-1; D is uncertain. Between the trimmed V and J ends, which lost 6 bases and 5 bases, there was a span of 15 bases. Germline V gene sequence: CDR1 SGDLS, CDR2 YYNGEE. This CDR3 has 14 residues.

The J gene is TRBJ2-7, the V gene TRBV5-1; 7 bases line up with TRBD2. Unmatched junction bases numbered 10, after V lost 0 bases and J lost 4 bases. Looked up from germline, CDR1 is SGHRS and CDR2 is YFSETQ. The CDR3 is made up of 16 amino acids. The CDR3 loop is CASSLAFTSATYEQYF. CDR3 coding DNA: TGCGCCAGCAGCTTGGCGTTTACTAGCGCCACATACGAGCAGTACTTC. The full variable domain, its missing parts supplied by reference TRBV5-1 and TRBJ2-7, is KAGVTQTPRYLIKTRGQQVTLSCSPISGHRSVSWYQQTPGQGLQFLFEYFSETQRNKGNFPGRFSGRQFSNSRSEMNVSTLELGDSALYLCASSLAFTSATYEQYFGPGTRLTVT.

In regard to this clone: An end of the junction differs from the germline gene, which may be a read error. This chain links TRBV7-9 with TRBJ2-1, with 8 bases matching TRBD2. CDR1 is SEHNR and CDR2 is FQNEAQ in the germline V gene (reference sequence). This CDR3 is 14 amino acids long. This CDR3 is CSSMSSGSFNEQFF. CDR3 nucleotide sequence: TGTTCCAGCATGTCGAGCGGGAGTTTCAATGAGCAGTTCTTC.

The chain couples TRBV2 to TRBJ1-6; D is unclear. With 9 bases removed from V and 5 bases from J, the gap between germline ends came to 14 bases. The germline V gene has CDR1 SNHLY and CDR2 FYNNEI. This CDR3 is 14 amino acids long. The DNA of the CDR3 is TGTGCCAGGTCGGAGACTAGGAATAATTCACCCCTCCACTTT. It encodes CARSETRNNSPLHF.

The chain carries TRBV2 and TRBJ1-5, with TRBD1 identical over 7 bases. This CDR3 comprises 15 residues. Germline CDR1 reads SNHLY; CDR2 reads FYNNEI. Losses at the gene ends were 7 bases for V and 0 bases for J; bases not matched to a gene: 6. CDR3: CASTWDSYSNQPQHF. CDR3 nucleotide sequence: TGTGCCAGCACCTGGGACAGTTATAGCAATCAGCCCCAGCATTTT.

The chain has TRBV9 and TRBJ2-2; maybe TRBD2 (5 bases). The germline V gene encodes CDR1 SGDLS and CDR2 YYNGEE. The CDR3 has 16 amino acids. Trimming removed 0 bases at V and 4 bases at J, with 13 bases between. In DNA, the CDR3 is TGTGCCAGCAGCGTAGGGGAAGCGGCTGGCACCGGGGAGCTGTTTTTT. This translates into CASSVGEAAGTGELFF.

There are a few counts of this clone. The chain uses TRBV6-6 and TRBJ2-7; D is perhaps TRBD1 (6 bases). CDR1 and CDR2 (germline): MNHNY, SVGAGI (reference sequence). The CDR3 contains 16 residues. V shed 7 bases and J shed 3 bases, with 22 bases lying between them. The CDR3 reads CASTTLPGQLNYEQYF. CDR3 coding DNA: TGTGCCAGCACTACGCTTCCGGGACAACTAAACTACGAGCAGTACTTC.

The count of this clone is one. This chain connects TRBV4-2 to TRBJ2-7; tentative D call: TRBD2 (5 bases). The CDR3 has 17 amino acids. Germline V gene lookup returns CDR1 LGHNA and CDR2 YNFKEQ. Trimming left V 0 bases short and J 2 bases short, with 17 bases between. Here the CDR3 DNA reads TGTGCCAGCAGCCAAGATGATCCCGAGGGTACGACCTACGAGCAGTACTTC. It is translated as CASSQDDPEGTTYEQYF.

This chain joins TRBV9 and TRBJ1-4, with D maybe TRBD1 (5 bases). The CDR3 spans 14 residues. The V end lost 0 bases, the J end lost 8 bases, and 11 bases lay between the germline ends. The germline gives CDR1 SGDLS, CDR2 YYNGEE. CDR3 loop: CASSVGGGVEKLFF. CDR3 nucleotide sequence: TGTGCCAGCAGCGTAGGAGGAGGGGTAGAAAAACTGTTTTTT.

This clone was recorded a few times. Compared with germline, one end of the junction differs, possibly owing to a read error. The CDR3 reads CSSSRIGPDTQYF. As DNA, the CDR3 is TGTTCCAGCAGTCGTATTGGCCCAGATACGCAGTATTTT. J is TRBJ2-3 and V is TRBV7-9, with D hard to call. CDR1 and CDR2 from the germline V gene are SEHNR and FQNEAQ (reference sequence). The CDR3 has 13 amino acids.

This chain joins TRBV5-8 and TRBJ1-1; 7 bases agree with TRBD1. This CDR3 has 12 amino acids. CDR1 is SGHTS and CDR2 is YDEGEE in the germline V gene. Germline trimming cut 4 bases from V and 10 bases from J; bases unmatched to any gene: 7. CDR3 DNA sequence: TGTGCCAGCAGCCCGGGCCGGACAGGAGCTTTCTTT. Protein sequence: CASSPGRTGAFF.

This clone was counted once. The CDR3 reads CASSFAGVGNTIYF. DNA for the CDR3: TGTGCCAGCAGCTTTGCAGGGGTCGGAAACACCATATATTTT. The rearrangement links TRBV7-2 to TRBJ1-3; D perhaps matches TRBD1 (6 bases). V was cut by 3 bases and J by 4 bases, with 10 bases left in between. Looked up from germline, CDR1 is SGHTA and CDR2 is FQGNSA. The CDR3 loop spans 14 amino acids.

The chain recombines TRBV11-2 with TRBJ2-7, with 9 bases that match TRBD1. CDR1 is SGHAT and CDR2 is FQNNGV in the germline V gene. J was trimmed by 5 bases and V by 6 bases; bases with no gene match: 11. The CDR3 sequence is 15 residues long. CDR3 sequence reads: CASRNWGDRVNEQYF. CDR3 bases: TGTGCCAGCAGGAACTGGGGGGACAGGGTCAACGAGCAGTACTTC.

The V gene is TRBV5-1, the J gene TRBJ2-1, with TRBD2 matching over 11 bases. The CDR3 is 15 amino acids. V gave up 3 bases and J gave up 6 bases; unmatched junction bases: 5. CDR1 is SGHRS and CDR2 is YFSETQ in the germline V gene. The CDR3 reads CASSSPLAGANEQFF. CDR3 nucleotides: TGCGCCAGCAGCTCGCCACTAGCGGGAGCCAATGAGCAGTTCTTC.

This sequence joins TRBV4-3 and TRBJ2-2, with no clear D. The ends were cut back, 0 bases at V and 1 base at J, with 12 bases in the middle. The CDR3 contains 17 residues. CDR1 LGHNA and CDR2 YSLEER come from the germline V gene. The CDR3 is CASSQDLPGLNTGELFF. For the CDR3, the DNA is TGCGCCAGCAGCCAAGATCTGCCAGGCCTGAACACCGGGGAGCTGTTTTTT.